This TCR beta chain originates from a study of blood T cell repertoires in COVID-19. Across the whole study: Samples taken during acute and convalescent COVID-19 were collected in the United States, Italy and Spain.

TCRdb's table, derived via immunoSEQ multiplex PCR, lists solely in-frame clones and lacks some. The table lists a few hundred thousand clones, more than 75% of them singletons. The CDR3 extends over 14 amino acids. Germline CDR1 is MRHNA and CDR2 is SNTAGT. V shed 6 bases and J 4 bases; nucleotides not matched to a gene: 5. The chain carries TRBV6-4 and TRBJ1-2; 10 bases are a match to TRBD1. Sequencing used peripheral blood. The source of this sequence is a human donor with acute or convalescent COVID-19. The donor label of this sample is uncertain. The CDR3 nucleotides read TGTGCCAGCAGCCTTAGGACAGGGGGCTATGGCTACACCTTC. Its protein product is CASSLRTGGYGYTF.